The 15 T cell receptor beta chains below were found in one sample sequenced in a study of shared clonotypes between healthy human individuals. Clones were read by immunoSEQ multiplex PCR, and TCRdb kept only the in-frame ones, dropping some. The sample has some 1,100,000 clones, 75% to 85% seen once. The sequenced material came from memory CD4+ T cells from PBMCs. Stated subset: CD45RA-negative fraction. The source is a man between 18 and 29 years old in good health. Some clones in this sample may be carry-over from other donors' samples.

In its sample, this clone was seen many times. J is TRBJ2-2 and V is TRBV9; perhaps TRBD1 as D (6 bases). The CDR3 spans 13 residues. V lost 5 bases and J 5 bases, leaving 10 bases between the germline ends. From germline, CDR1 is SGDLS and CDR2 YYNGEE. The CDR3 region has the DNA TGTGCCAGCAGGACAGGCCGAACCGGGGAGCTGTTTTTT. Residues: CASRTGRTGELFF.

This clone came up a few times. V usage is TRBV5-1 and J usage is TRBJ2-5; 7 bases agree with TRBD1. The CDR3 spans 13 residues. V shed 5 bases and J 5 bases; nucleotides not matched to a gene: 6. The germline V gene encodes CDR1 SGHRS and CDR2 YFSETQ. This CDR3 reads CASRRQGAETQYF. CDR3 DNA sequence: TGCGCCAGCAGGCGACAGGGCGCCGAGACCCAGTACTTC.

Note on this clone: In the same sample, other DNA sequences code for this CDR3. The rearrangement joins TRBV10-3 to TRBJ2-7; 7 nucleotides align to TRBD1. CDR3 size: 12 residues. The V segment lost 6 bases and the J segment 3 bases; nucleotides outside the gene matches: 2. Germline CDR1 ENHRY, CDR2 SYGVKD. CDR3 DNA: TGTGCCATCAGCGGGGACAGCTACGAGCAGTACTTC. Translation gives CAISGDSYEQYF.

The chain combines TRBV7-3 with TRBJ2-3; D may match TRBD1 or TRBD2 (5 bases each). CDR1 and CDR2 (germline): SGHTA, FQGTGA. Trimming stripped 3 bases from V and 0 bases from J, with 10 bases between. The CDR3 loop spans 15 amino acids. The CDR3: CASSLTAESTDTQYF. The CDR3 DNA is TGTGCCAGCAGCTTGACAGCGGAGAGCACAGATACGCAGTATTTT.

The rearrangement uses TRBV19 and TRBJ2-6; D unclear. Trimming removed 0 bases from V and 0 bases from J, with 6 bases in between. CDR3 length equals 16 residues. From germline, CDR1 is LNHDA and CDR2 SQIVND (reference sequence). CDR3 sequence reads: CASSIEHVSGANVLTF. In nucleotides, the CDR3 is TGTGCCAGTAGTATAGAACACGTCTCTGGGGCCAACGTCCTGACTTTC. The entire variable domain, with the rest obtained from reference TRBV19 and TRBJ2-6, is as follows: DGGITQSPKYLFRKEGQNVTLSCEQNLNHDAMYWYRQDPGQGLRLIYYSQIVNDFQKGDIAEGYSVSREKKESFPLTVTSAQKNPTAFYLCASSIEHVSGANVLTFGAGSRLTVL.

The chain couples TRBV11-2 to TRBJ2-3; D is perhaps TRBD1 (6 bases). The CDR3 is 14 amino acids. Germline V gene lookup returns CDR1 SGHAT and CDR2 FQNNGV. V was clipped by 4 bases and J by 6 bases, with 14 bases between them. Here the CDR3 reads CASSWGPGADTQYF. The CDR3 DNA reads as TGTGCCAGCAGCTGGGGGCCGGGTGCGGATACGCAGTATTTT.

The chain couples TRBV7-2 to TRBJ2-1, with D possibly being TRBD2 (5 bases). The germline V and J ends were trimmed by 1 base and 6 bases, with 13 bases remaining between them. CDR3 length: 15 amino acids. Germline V gives CDR1 SGHTA, CDR2 FQGNSA. DNA for the CDR3: TGTGCCAGCAGCTTAGAAGGGAGTCCGTCCAATGAGCAGTTCTTC. Protein product: CASSLEGSPSNEQFF.

This sequence joins TRBV28 and TRBJ1-4; D is ambiguous. The V end lost 10 bases, the J end lost 9 bases, and 15 bases lay between the germline ends. Looked up from germline, CDR1 is MDHEN and CDR2 is SYDVKM. The CDR3 is made up of 12 amino acids. The CDR3 spells CAILDDLKKLFF. The CDR3 DNA sequence: TGTGCCATACTGGACGATCTAAAAAAACTGTTTTTT.

The CDR3 loop is CASSVDRDQPQHF. For the CDR3, the DNA is TGTGCCAGCAGCGTCGACAGGGATCAGCCCCAGCATTTT. V and J are TRBV14 and TRBJ1-5, with 7 positions matching TRBD1. This CDR3 is built from 13 residues. J gave up 5 bases and V 5 bases, and 3 bases lay outside the gene matches. Germline V gives CDR1 SGHDN, CDR2 FVKESK.

Regarding this clone: Other DNA sequences in this sample translate to the same CDR3. V gene TRBV28 combines with J gene TRBJ1-1; 7 bases are shared with TRBD1. The length of the CDR3 is 14 residues. V was clipped by 5 bases and J by 3 bases; unmatched bases: 6. Germline lookup yields CDR1 MDHEN and CDR2 SYDVKM. CDR3 protein: CASSPTGRDTEAFF. The CDR3 DNA sequence: TGTGCCAGCAGTCCGACAGGGCGGGACACTGAAGCTTTCTTT.

This clone came up once. In the same sample, other DNA sequences code for this CDR3. The chain uses TRBV5-4 and TRBJ1-1; 7 bases are shared with TRBD1. The germline V gene encodes CDR1 SGHNT and CDR2 YYREEE (reference sequence). V shed 4 bases, J shed 1 base, and the junction held 4 bases outside the gene matches. The CDR3 consists of 14 residues. The CDR3 here is CASSPRGGNTEAFF. In DNA form, the CDR3 reads TGTGCCAGCAGCCCCAGGGGGGGGAACACTGAAGCTTTCTTT.

The chain uses TRBV4-1 and TRBJ1-6; D gene uncertain. The length of the CDR3 is 14 residues. Trimming removed 6 bases at V and 5 bases at J, with 11 bases between. CDR1 and CDR2 (germline): MGHRA, YSYEKL. CDR3 region: CASSNGHNNSPLHF. CDR3 sequence (DNA): TGCGCCAGCAGTAACGGGCACAATAATTCACCCCTCCACTTT.

The chain is built from TRBV6-1 and TRBJ2-2; 7 nucleotides line up with TRBD2. The junction had 9 bases not matched to a gene; V was cut back by 8 bases and J by 6 bases. Per the germline V gene, CDR1 is MNHNS and CDR2 is SASEGT. The length of the CDR3 is 14 residues. CDR3: CASRSERDAGELFF. Written as DNA, the CDR3 is TGTGCCAGCCGTTCGGAGCGGGATGCCGGGGAGCTGTTTTTT.

The V and J genes are TRBV9 and TRBJ2-5, with TRBD2 identical over 7 bases. CDR1 and CDR2 from the germline V gene are SGDLS and YYNGEE. With 3 bases clipped from V and 7 bases from J, the junction kept 18 bases outside the gene matches. The CDR3 is 17 residues long. The CDR3 DNA is TGTGCCAGCAGCGATCCAATGGGACTAATGATGGGGGGGACCCAGTACTTC. Its protein is CASSDPMGLMMGGTQYF.

The chain joins TRBV14 to TRBJ2-5; 9 bases fit TRBD1. Germline V gene data show CDR1 as SGHDN and CDR2 as FVKESK. V trimming: 4 bases; J trimming: 5 bases; junction bases outside the gene matches: 17. The CDR3 extends over 18 amino acids. The CDR3 DNA reads as TGTGCCAGCAGCCCGCGTACAGGGGGCAATGGGATCGTCGAGACCCAGTACTTC. Its translation: CASSPRTGGNGIVETQYF.